Presented here are 20 T cell receptor beta chains from one specimen sequenced in a study of blood T cells in healthy people across ages. The second PCR ran roughly 7 to 12 cycles with a sample-barcoded 5' primer and J-beta primers. TCRdb used MiXCR to reprocess the 5' RACE reads, holding one entry per CDR3 protein. This table has about 570,000 distinct CDR3 sequences, 25% to 30% appearing once. Sequencing was done on a sample of blood. The source is a woman in her 70s in good health.

This clonotype showed up many times. The chain has TRBV3-1 and TRBJ2-1; D gene uncertain. The DNA matches TRBJ2-7 better at its end, which makes the J call doubtful. The CDR3 spans 12 residues. Germline lookup yields CDR1 LGHDT and CDR2 YNNKEL (reference sequence). The CDR3 nucleotides read TGTGCCAGCAGCCAGGTGGGTGGCGAGCAGTACTTC. It specifies CASSQVGGEQYF.

This clonotype was seen a handful of times. The V call is TRBV4-1, the J call TRBJ2-3, with 9 nucleotides matching TRBD1. The germline gives CDR1 MGHRA, CDR2 YSYEKL. The CDR3 is made up of 13 amino acids. V gave up 3 bases and J gave up 8 bases; unmatched junction bases: 3. CDR3 coding DNA: TGCGCCAGCAGCCATCCGGGACAGGGTACGCAGTATTTT. Residues: CASSHPGQGTQYF.

The chain combines TRBV7-9 with TRBJ1-4; the D gene is possibly TRBD1 (5 bases). V lost 8 bases and J 4 bases, leaving 14 bases between the germline ends. CDR1 and CDR2 from the germline V gene are SEHNR and FQNEAQ (reference sequence). This CDR3 has 14 amino acids. The chain's CDR3 is CASVIGTDNEKLFF. The CDR3 DNA sequence: TGTGCCAGCGTCATTGGGACGGATAATGAAAAACTGTTTTTT.

This chain links TRBV5-1 with TRBJ2-3; TRBD2 matches at 10 bases. Looked up from germline, CDR1 is SGHRS and CDR2 is YFSETQ. V gave up 4 bases and J gave up 4 bases; unmatched junction bases: 6. CDR3 length equals 15 residues. CDR3 DNA: TGCGCCAGCAGCCCCGCTAGCGGGGGCCCAGATACGCAGTATTTT. It translates to CASSPASGGPDTQYF.

The rearrangement joins TRBV20-1 to TRBJ2-2; possibly TRBD2 for D (5 bases). The CDR3 runs 15 residues. The germline V and J ends were trimmed by 5 bases and 0 bases, with 13 bases remaining between them. In germline, CDR1 is DFQATT, CDR2 SNEGSKA (reference sequence). The chain's CDR3 is CSARAGVSNTGELFF. The CDR3 DNA reads TGCAGTGCTCGAGCCGGGGTCTCGAACACCGGGGAGCTGTTTTTT.

The table lists this clonotype with a few counts. This chain links TRBV20-1 with TRBJ2-1; D may correspond to TRBD1 or TRBD2 (5 bases each). The ends were cut back, 3 bases at V and 6 bases at J, with 18 bases in the middle. CDR1 is DFQATT, CDR2 SNEGSKA, per germline (reference sequence). The CDR3 is 15 amino acids. The CDR3 loop is CSARGRSNAGNEQFF. The CDR3 DNA reads as TGCAGTGCTAGGGGGCGCTCAAATGCGGGCAATGAGCAGTTCTTC.

There are a few counts of this clonotype. The chain carries TRBV6-2 or TRBV6-3 and TRBJ2-5; D unresolved. The J call may be wrong; the DNA end is better matched by TRBJ2-1. The CDR3 is made up of 13 amino acids. CDR1 and CDR2 from the germline V gene are MNHEY and SVGEGT. The CDR3 sequence: CASSPLPLGEQFF. The CDR3 region has the DNA TGTGCCAGCAGTCCCCTCCCTCTGGGTGAGCAGTTCTTC.

Details on this clonotype: At one end the junction does not follow the germline gene, possibly because of a read error. This rearrangement joins TRBV10-3 to TRBJ2-7; TRBD1 matches 10 bases. The CDR3 is 17 amino acids. Germline CDR1 and CDR2: ENHRY and SYGVKD. CDR3 residues: CAIRRDRGMGGSNEQYF. The DNA for the CDR3 is TGTGCCATCAGACGGGACAGGGGCATGGGAGGCTCCAACGAGCAGTACTTC.

This clonotype was seen at least ten times. The chain has TRBV5-1 and TRBJ2-1, with D unclear. This CDR3 spans 13 amino acids. V lost 5 bases to trimming and J lost 4 bases, with 10 bases between them. Per germline, CDR1 SGHRS and CDR2 YFSETQ. The CDR3 here is CASSKGVYNEQFF. For the CDR3, the DNA is TGCGCCAGCAGTAAGGGCGTATACAATGAGCAGTTCTTC.

The V gene is TRBV5-1, the J gene TRBJ2-3; D call uncertain. Germline CDR1 reads SGHRS; CDR2 reads YFSETQ. V lost 4 bases and J 6 bases, leaving 9 bases between the germline ends. The CDR3 is 12 amino acids. The CDR3 here is CASSPFGDTQYF. The DNA of the CDR3 is TGCGCCAGCAGCCCTTTTGGTGATACGCAGTATTTT.

In its sample, this clonotype was seen a few times. V is TRBV7-3 and J is TRBJ1-1; no clear D gene. This CDR3 has 15 residues. The germline V and J ends were trimmed by 5 bases and 7 bases, with 20 bases remaining between them. CDR1 SGHTA and CDR2 FQGTGA come from the germline V gene. As DNA, the CDR3 is TGTGCCAGCAGCCCGTCTAGGAGGGAATCGGGTGAAGCTTTCTTT. It encodes CASSPSRRESGEAFF.

This clonotype occurred a few times. The chain links TRBV5-5 to TRBJ2-7, with 7 bases that match TRBD2. The trim removed 4 bases at V and 5 bases at J, leaving 12 bases unmatched. Germline assignment: CDR1 SGHKS and CDR2 YYEKEE (reference sequence). This CDR3 comprises 15 residues. For the CDR3, the DNA is TGTGCCAGCAGCGCTCAGGGAGGGAACTATGACGAGCAGTACTTC. It codes for CASSAQGGNYDEQYF.

This chain uses TRBV20-1 with TRBJ2-4, with no clear D. Germline V lookup: CDR1 DFQATT, CDR2 SNEGSKA (reference sequence). Trimming took off 3 bases at V and 0 bases at J, with 6 bases between the two ends. The CDR3 has 13 amino acids. This chain's CDR3 is CSASSLAKNIQYF. In DNA, the CDR3 is TGCAGTGCTAGTTCTCTAGCCAAAAACATTCAGTACTTC.

This clonotype turned up a few times. The V call is TRBV24-1, the J call TRBJ2-7; D is unresolved. Germline CDR1 and CDR2: KGHDR and SFDVKD. Deletions cut 3 bases from V and 2 bases from J, with 10 bases between. The length of the CDR3 is 14 residues. This CDR3 is CATSDKAFPYEQYF. The CDR3 region has the DNA TGTGCCACCAGTGATAAGGCTTTTCCCTACGAGCAGTACTTC.

This chain links TRBV6-2 or TRBV6-3 with TRBJ1-1; D unresolved. This CDR3 has 12 amino acids. In germline, CDR1 is MNHEY, CDR2 SVGEGT. The V end was cut by 7 bases, the J end by 5 bases, with 11 bases between. CDR3: CASTDWQTEAFF. The CDR3 bases are TGTGCCAGCACCGACTGGCAGACTGAAGCTTTCTTT.

This clonotype was seen repeatedly, ten times or more. The V gene is TRBV10-3, the J gene TRBJ1-2; tentative D call: TRBD1 (6 bases). The V gene lost 7 bases and the J gene lost 8 bases, with 35 bases spanning the gap. Germline V gives CDR1 ENHRY, CDR2 SYGVKD. CDR3 size: 19 residues. The DNA of the CDR3 is TGTGCCATCAACGATCCCCTCTTTTCGGGACAAGGAAGGGTGAGCGGCTACACCTTC. Translation: CAINDPLFSGQGRVSGYTF.

This rearrangement joins TRBV20-1 to TRBJ2-7; a possible D gene is TRBD1 (6 bases). In germline, CDR1 is DFQATT, CDR2 SNEGSKA (reference sequence). The CDR3 totals 12 residues. Trimming took off 5 bases at V and 6 bases at J, with 14 bases between the two ends. The chain's CDR3 is CSAGNTGLEQYF. CDR3 DNA sequence: TGCAGTGCTGGAAATACAGGGCTCGAGCAGTACTTC.

This clonotype appeared a few times. The J gene is TRBJ1-1, the V gene TRBV6-6; a weak D match, TRBD1 (6 bases). CDR1 is MNHNY, CDR2 SVGAGI, per germline (reference sequence). Trimming cost V 6 bases and J 11 bases, with 16 bases left between them. This CDR3 is 12 amino acids long. CDR3 amino acids: CASRGGAGGAFF. DNA for the CDR3: TGTGCCAGCAGGGGGGGGGCCGGTGGGGCTTTCTTT.

The gene calls are TRBV7-3 and TRBJ2-1; no clear D. Looked up from germline, CDR1 is SGHTA and CDR2 is FQGTGA. Trimming cost V 5 bases and J 2 bases, with 16 bases left between them. The CDR3 length is 16 residues. This chain's CDR3 is CASSAAIGVAYNEQFF. The CDR3 DNA reads TGTGCCAGCAGCGCTGCTATTGGGGTGGCCTACAATGAGCAGTTCTTC.

This clonotype was seen only a few times. CDR3 nucleotides: TGTGCCAGCAGTCCCGGACAGGGGGTTCCGAACACTGAAGCTTTCTTT. Protein: CASSPGQGVPNTEAFF. The gene calls are TRBV12-3 or TRBV12-4 and TRBJ1-1; 10 bases match TRBD1. This CDR3 region has 16 residues. The ends lost 5 bases at V and 1 base at J; junction bases unmatched: 7.